Listed below are T cell receptor beta chains from one sample, sequenced in a study of blood T cell repertoires in COVID-19. Measured with immunoSEQ multiplex PCR; TCRdb has only the in-frame clones, and not every one. The sample includes approximately 100,000 clones, roughly 79% seen only once; the top ten take more than 9%. Sequenced material: peripheral blood. The receptors were gathered from a human donor in a cohort sampled during active COVID-19. The CDR3 runs from the conserved cysteine through the conserved F or W. A D gene is named only where the DNA matches it firmly. Clone size is given for some rows only: seen once, a few or many times, or a class if the clone is expanded.

>NA|TRBV29-1|TRBJ2-2|NA
CSLVSANTGELFF
TGCAGCTTGGTTTCGGCGAACACCGGGGAGCTGTTTTTT
>NA|TRBV9|TRBJ2-3|once
CASSVGGGPFDTQYF
TGTGCCAGCAGCGTTGGTGGGGGCCCCTTCGATACGCAGTATTTT
>NA|TRBV18|TRBJ2-3|NA
CASSPPTTGTDTQYF
TGTGCCAGCTCACCACCGACGACAGGCACAGATACGCAGTATTTT
>NA|TRBV6-2/TRBV6-3|TRBJ1-1|NA
CASSLQPGNTEAFF
TGTGCCAGCAGTTTGCAGCCGGGGAACACTGAAGCTTTCTTT
>NA|TRBV5-1|TRBJ1-3|NA
CASSQSGGSGNTIYF
TGCGCCAGCAGCCAAAGCGGGGGCTCTGGAAACACCATATATTTT
>NA|TRBV11-3|TRBJ2-2|NA
CASSPGGSGYANTGELFF
TGTGCCAGCAGCCCCGGGGGTAGCGGATACGCGAACACCGGGGAGCTGTTTTTT
>NA|TRBV28|TRBJ1-1|once
CASRKPTGNTEAFF
TGTGCCAGCAGGAAACCGACAGGCAACACTGAAGCTTTCTTT
>TRBD1|TRBV6-5|TRBJ1-6|few
CASKDRGHSPLHF
TGTGCCAGCAAGGACAGGGGCCATTCACCCCTCCACTTT
>TRBD1|TRBV11-3|TRBJ1-4|NA
CASSPQTGQAINEKLFF
TGTGCCAGCAGCCCCCAGACGGGACAGGCCATTAATGAAAAACTGTTTTTT
>TRBD1|TRBV5-1|TRBJ2-7|NA
CASSLEGQSSYEQYF
TGCGCCAGCAGCTTGGAGGGACAGAGCTCCTACGAGCAGTACTTC
>TRBD1|TRBV7-9|TRBJ2-7|NA
CASSASDRASYEQYF
TGTGCCAGCAGCGCATCGGACAGGGCCTCCTACGAGCAGTACTTC
>NA|TRBV7-9|TRBJ2-1|NA
CASSLAGRGDEQFF
TGTGCCAGCAGCTTAGCGGGCAGGGGGGATGAGCAGTTCTTC
>TRBD1|TRBV7-2|TRBJ1-1|NA
CASSPRSGGTGGTTEAFF
TGTGCCAGCAGTCCACGGTCGGGTGGGACAGGGGGAACGACTGAAGCTTTCTTT
>TRBD2|TRBV11-3|TRBJ2-7|NA
CASSPAGTSGDYEQYF
TGTGCCAGCAGCCCGGCCGGGACTAGCGGGGACTACGAGCAGTACTTC
>TRBD2|TRBV19|TRBJ2-1|few
CASSPGTSRYNEQFF
TGTGCCAGTAGTCCCGGGACTAGCCGGTACAATGAGCAGTTCTTC
>NA|TRBV6-2/TRBV6-3|TRBJ1-1|few
CASSPSARPHTEAFF
TGTGCCAGCAGTCCCTCCGCGCGGCCTCACACTGAAGCTTTCTTT
>TRBD1|TRBV2|TRBJ2-7|NA
CASRRTGAAYEQYF
TGTGCCAGCAGGCGGACAGGGGCCGCCTACGAGCAGTACTTC
>NA|TRBV11-3|TRBJ1-4|few
CASSLGQATNEKLFF
TGTGCCAGCAGCTTAGGACAGGCAACTAATGAAAAACTGTTTTTT
>TRBD2|TRBV5-4|TRBJ2-3|NA
CASSLGVAGRDTQYF
TGTGCCAGCAGCTTGGGAGTAGCGGGAAGAGATACGCAGTATTTT
>TRBD2|TRBV9|TRBJ2-1|NA
CASSVEVGGRNEQFF
TGTGCCAGCAGCGTAGAGGTGGGGGGGAGGAATGAGCAGTTCTTC
>NA|TRBV7-7|TRBJ2-3|once
CASSSTSSGTDTQYF
TGTGCTAGCAGCTCGACCAGTTCGGGGACAGATACGCAGTATTTT
>TRBD1|TRBV18|TRBJ1-1|once
CASSPRPLGQANTEAFF
TGTGCCAGCTCACCAAGGCCCCTGGGACAGGCGAACACTGAAGCTTTCTTT
>NA|TRBV7-9|TRBJ1-1|NA
CASSPNRENTEAFF
TGTGCCAGCAGCCCAAACAGGGAGAACACTGAAGCTTTCTTT
>TRBD1|TRBV11-1|TRBJ1-2|NA
CASSPGLGQDGYTF
TGTGCCAGCAGCCCGGGCCTGGGACAGGATGGCTACACCTTC
>TRBD1|TRBV4-3|TRBJ2-1|NA
CASSQDGTDNEQFF
TGCGCCAGCAGCCAAGATGGGACAGACAATGAGCAGTTCTTC
>NA|TRBV5-1|TRBJ2-7|NA
CASSPDRGLAGVEQYF
TGCGCCAGCAGCCCGGACAGGGGGCTAGCGGGGGTCGAGCAGTACTTC
>NA|TRBV19|TRBJ1-5|NA
CASSTSRGQPQHF
TGTGCCAGTAGTACCTCCCGGGGGCAGCCCCAGCATTTT
>TRBD1|TRBV19|TRBJ1-4|NA
CASSGNRGTNEKLFF
TGTGCCAGTAGTGGAAACAGGGGCACTAATGAAAAACTGTTTTTT
>NA|TRBV12-3/TRBV12-4|TRBJ2-7|NA
CASRTTGRDEQYF
TGTGCCAGCAGGACAACAGGGCGGGACGAGCAGTACTTC
>TRBD1|TRBV7-9|TRBJ1-2|NA
CASSPGQGALYGYTF
TGTGCCAGCAGCCCCGGACAGGGGGCACTCTATGGCTACACCTTC
>NA|TRBV6-6|TRBJ1-5|NA
CASSYGTRNQPQHF
TGTGCCAGCAGTTACGGGACAAGGAATCAGCCCCAGCATTTT
>TRBD2|TRBV4-3|TRBJ2-5|NA
CASSSRLAGGPGETQYF
TGCGCCAGCAGCTCCCGACTAGCGGGGGGGCCGGGAGAGACCCAGTACTTC
>NA|TRBV4-1|TRBJ2-7|NA
CASSQDFGQLYEQYF
TGCGCCAGCAGCCAAGATTTTGGACAGCTATACGAGCAGTACTTC
>NA|TRBV5-6|TRBJ2-6|NA
CASSLRGRAHSGANVLTF
TGTGCCAGCAGCTTAAGAGGCAGAGCGCACTCTGGGGCCAACGTCCTGACTTTC
>NA|TRBV5-4|TRBJ2-1|once
CASGGNNNEQFF
TGTGCCAGCGGAGGAAACAACAATGAGCAGTTCTTC
>TRBD1|TRBV12-5|TRBJ1-2|NA
CASGWVGTGSIGYGYTF
TGTGCTAGTGGCTGGGTAGGGACAGGGTCGATCGGTTATGGCTACACCTTC
>NA|TRBV25-1|TRBJ2-2|NA
CATRGQGNTGELFF
TGTGCCACGAGGGGACAAGGTAACACCGGGGAGCTGTTTTTT
>NA|TRBV5-1|TRBJ2-6|few
CASRSTGSGANVLTF
TGCGCCAGCAGATCAACGGGCTCTGGGGCCAACGTCCTGACTTTC
>TRBD1|TRBV5-6|TRBJ1-5|NA
CASSLTGGWNQPQHF
TGTGCCAGCAGTCTGACAGGGGGATGGAATCAGCCCCAGCATTTT
>TRBD1|TRBV7-9|TRBJ2-1|few
CASSSTRDRTSSYNEQFF
TGTGCCAGCAGCTCCACAAGGGACAGGACCAGCTCCTACAATGAGCAGTTCTTC
>NA|TRBV11-3|TRBJ2-3|NA
CASSLDLEGDTQYF
TGTGCCAGCAGCTTAGATCTAGAGGGAGATACGCAGTATTTT
>TRBD2|TRBV14|TRBJ2-3|NA
CASSQGLADTQYF
TGTGCCAGCAGCCAAGGACTAGCGGATACGCAGTATTTT
>NA|TRBV5-1|TRBJ1-1|NA
CASSFETPGTEAFF
TGCGCCAGCAGCTTTGAGACCCCGGGGACTGAAGCTTTCTTT
>NA|TRBV3-1/TRBV3-2|TRBJ2-6|NA
CASSHSTGLSSGANVLTF
TGTGCCAGCAGCCACTCGACAGGCCTAAGCTCTGGGGCCAACGTCCTGACTTTC
>TRBD1|TRBV30|TRBJ1-2|NA
CAWTRDRVGGYTF
TGTGCCTGGACCCGGGACAGGGTTGGCGGCTACACCTTC
>NA|TRBV15|TRBJ2-2|NA
CAAGTPWTGELFF
TGTGCCGCAGGGACACCGTGGACCGGGGAGCTGTTTTTT
>TRBD1|TRBV28|TRBJ1-2|NA
CASSEGNRGRFGYTF
TGTGCCAGCAGCGAGGGGAACAGGGGGCGATTCGGCTACACCTTC
>TRBD1|TRBV7-9|TRBJ1-1|few
CASSSQGAGNTEAFF
TGTGCCAGCAGCTCCCAGGGGGCTGGGAACACTGAAGCTTTCTTT
>NA|TRBV7-8|TRBJ2-3|NA
CASSLDSGAASTDTQYF
TGTGCCAGCAGCTTAGATTCTGGAGCGGCTAGCACAGATACGCAGTATTTT
>NA|TRBV28|TRBJ2-7|NA
CASSTGYPYEQYF
TGTGCCAGCAGTACGGGTTACCCTTACGAGCAGTACTTC
>NA|TRBV30|TRBJ1-5|few
CAWSHRDKNQPQHF
TGTGCCTGGAGTCACCGGGACAAAAATCAGCCCCAGCATTTT
>TRBD1|TRBV6-5|TRBJ2-7|few
CASGRGQGDNEQYF
TGTGCCAGCGGCCGTGGGCAGGGGGACAACGAGCAGTACTTC
>NA|TRBV10-3|TRBJ2-1|NA
CAISERESGSNEQFF
TGTGCCATCAGTGAGAGGGAGAGTGGTAGCAATGAGCAGTTCTTC
>TRBD1|TRBV6-5|TRBJ1-2|NA
CASSYSTGYGYTF
TGTGCCAGCAGTTACTCGACAGGGTATGGCTACACCTTC
>NA|TRBV5-6|TRBJ1-6|NA
CASSYRLTTENSPLHF
TGTGCCAGCAGCTACCGCCTAACTACGGAGAATTCACCCCTCCACTTT
>NA|TRBV19|TRBJ1-1|NA
CASSSHPRSYRVNTEAFF
TGTGCCAGTAGTTCGCACCCCCGAAGTTACAGGGTGAACACTGAAGCTTTCTTT
>TRBD1|TRBV6-5|TRBJ2-1|NA
CASRGQKSSYNEQFF
TGTGCCAGCAGGGGACAGAAGAGCTCCTACAATGAGCAGTTCTTC
>NA|TRBV7-9|TRBJ1-6|NA
CASSPNLHGGSLHF
TGTGCCAGCAGCCCGAACCTTCACGGGGGGTCCCTCCACTTT
>TRBD1|TRBV3-1/TRBV3-2|TRBJ1-2|NA
CASSPRTGANYGYTF
TGTGCCAGCAGCCCAAGGACAGGGGCAAACTATGGCTACACCTTC
>TRBD1|TRBV7-3|TRBJ2-5|NA
CASSLLGQGKKETQYF
TGTGCCAGCAGCTTATTGGGACAGGGTAAAAAAGAGACCCAGTACTTC